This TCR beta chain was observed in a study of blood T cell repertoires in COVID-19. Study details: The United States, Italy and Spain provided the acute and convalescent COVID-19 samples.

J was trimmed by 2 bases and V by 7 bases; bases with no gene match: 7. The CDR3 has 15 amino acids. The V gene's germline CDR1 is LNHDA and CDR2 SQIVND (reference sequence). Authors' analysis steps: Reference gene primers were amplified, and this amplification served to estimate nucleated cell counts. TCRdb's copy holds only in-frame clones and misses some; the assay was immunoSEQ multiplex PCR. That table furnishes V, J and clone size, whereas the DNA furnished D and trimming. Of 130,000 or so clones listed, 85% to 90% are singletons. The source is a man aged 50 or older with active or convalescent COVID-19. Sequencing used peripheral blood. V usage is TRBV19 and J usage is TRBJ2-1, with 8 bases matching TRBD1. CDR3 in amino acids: CASTPQGETYNEQFF. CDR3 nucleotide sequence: TGTGCCAGTACACCACAGGGGGAAACCTACAATGAGCAGTTCTTC.